The T cell receptor (beta chain) under discussion was sequenced for a study of blood T cell repertoires in COVID-19. Across the whole study: Donors in the United States, Italy and Spain gave samples during acute or convalescent COVID-19.

Clones were read by immunoSEQ multiplex PCR, and TCRdb kept only the in-frame ones, dropping some. The sample records approximately 300,000 clones, around 89% being singletons. Germline values: CDR1 LNHDA, CDR2 SQIVND (reference sequence). The CDR3 consists of 14 residues. J was trimmed by 7 bases and V by 3 bases; bases with no gene match: 7. The clonotype comes from a man younger than 35 who had recovered from COVID-19. The V and J genes are TRBV19 and TRBJ1-2; 8 bases are a match to TRBD1. Sample: peripheral blood. CDR3 nucleotides: TGTGCCAGTAGTATCGCTCAGGGGGCGCTTGGCTACACCTTC. Translated: CASSIAQGALGYTF. The variable domain in full, with the rest retrieved from reference TRBV19 and TRBJ1-2, is DGGITQSPKYLFRKEGQNVTLSCEQNLNHDAMYWYRQDPGQGLRLIYYSQIVNDFQKGDIAEGYSVSREKKESFPLTVTSAQKNPTAFYLCASSIAQGALGYTFGSGTRLTVV.